These T cell receptor beta chains were read from a single sample in a study of cytomegalovirus exposure and HLA in healthy donors. Clones were sequenced by immunoSEQ multiplex PCR, and TCRdb holds only the in-frame ones, with some missing. The sample records nearly 100,000 clones, roughly 76% being singletons. The specimen sequenced was PBMCs. The receptor set was obtained from an older woman in good health and CMV-seropositive. The conserved cysteine and the conserved F or W are not part of the CDR3 here. The order of the fields is CDR3 protein, V gene, J gene.

cdr3_aa: ASRRNVQEPGAF
v_call: TRBV5-4
j_call: TRBJ1-1

cdr3_aa: ASTTSGLTGELF
v_call: TRBV27
j_call: TRBJ2-2

cdr3_aa: ASSLALNTEAF
v_call: TRBV11-1
j_call: TRBJ1-1

cdr3_aa: ASSPGQLVRETQY
v_call: TRBV14
j_call: TRBJ2-5

cdr3_aa: ASRRAAEAF
v_call: TRBV5-6
j_call: TRBJ1-1

cdr3_aa: ASSPMVAGWGNEQF
v_call: TRBV18
j_call: TRBJ2-1

cdr3_aa: ASSPGWGLGQF
v_call: TRBV14
j_call: TRBJ2-1

cdr3_aa: ASSTHRGSTNEKLF
v_call: TRBV19
j_call: TRBJ1-4

cdr3_aa: AWRRTSGFHEQF
v_call: TRBV30
j_call: TRBJ2-1

cdr3_aa: ASQLGNTIY
v_call: TRBV6-5
j_call: TRBJ1-3

cdr3_aa: ASSGGAGPYNEQF
v_call: TRBV9
j_call: TRBJ2-1

cdr3_aa: SVIFPDNNSYEQY
v_call: TRBV29-1
j_call: TRBJ2-7

cdr3_aa: ASSLGPPRSGGETQY
v_call: TRBV7-2
j_call: TRBJ2-5

cdr3_aa: ASSPDRIYGYT
v_call: TRBV6-5
j_call: TRBJ1-2

cdr3_aa: AWSLRQGASGNTID
v_call: TRBV30
j_call: TRBJ1-3

cdr3_aa: ATASGGTDTQY
v_call: TRBV28
j_call: TRBJ2-3

cdr3_aa: ASSPRSGSFVRQY
v_call: TRBV9
j_call: TRBJ2-7

cdr3_aa: ASGTTGWYEQY
v_call: TRBV5-1
j_call: TRBJ2-7

cdr3_aa: ASKRTRMYNEQF
v_call: TRBV2
j_call: TRBJ2-1

cdr3_aa: ATSSKPQTHNEQF
v_call: TRBV15
j_call: TRBJ2-1

cdr3_aa: ASSYSGGRGNEQF
v_call: TRBV6-6
j_call: TRBJ2-1

cdr3_aa: ASTTIQASSYNEQF
v_call: TRBV7-9
j_call: TRBJ2-1

cdr3_aa: ASSAGLARTYEQY
v_call: TRBV7-2
j_call: TRBJ2-7

cdr3_aa: ASRITGFFEYEQY
v_call: TRBV2
j_call: TRBJ2-7